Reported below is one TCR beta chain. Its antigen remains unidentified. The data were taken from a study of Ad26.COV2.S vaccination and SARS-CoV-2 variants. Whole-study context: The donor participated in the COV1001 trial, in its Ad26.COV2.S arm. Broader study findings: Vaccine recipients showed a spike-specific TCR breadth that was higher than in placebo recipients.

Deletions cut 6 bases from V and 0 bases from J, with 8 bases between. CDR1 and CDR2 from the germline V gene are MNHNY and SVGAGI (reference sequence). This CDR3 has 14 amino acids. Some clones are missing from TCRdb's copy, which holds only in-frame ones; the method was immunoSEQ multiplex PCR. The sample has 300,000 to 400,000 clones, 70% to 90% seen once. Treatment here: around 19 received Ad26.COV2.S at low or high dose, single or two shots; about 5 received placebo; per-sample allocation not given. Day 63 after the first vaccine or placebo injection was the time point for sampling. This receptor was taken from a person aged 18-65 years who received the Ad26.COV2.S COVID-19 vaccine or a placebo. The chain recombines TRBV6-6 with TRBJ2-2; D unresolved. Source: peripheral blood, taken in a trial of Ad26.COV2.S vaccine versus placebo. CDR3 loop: CASSRRTNTGELFF. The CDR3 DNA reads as TGTGCCAGCAGCAGACGGACGAACACCGGGGAGCTGTTTTTT.